The present T cell receptor beta chain was sequenced within a study of blood T cell repertoires in COVID-19. Study overall: Both acute and convalescent COVID-19 samples were obtained from the United States, Italy and Spain.

Per the authors' pipeline: Estimates of nucleated cell counts were drawn from the amplification of reference gene primers. Using immunoSEQ multiplex PCR, the repertoire was profiled, and TCRdb retains in-frame clones only, with some absent. V and J calls and clone size are given by that table; D and trimming were obtained from the DNA. This repertoire shows 85,000 to 100,000 clones, roughly nine tenths found once; its top ten account for 1.5% to 2%. The V end lost 2 bases, the J end lost 4 bases, and 12 bases lay between the germline ends. Germline CDR1 and CDR2: PRHDT and FYEKMQ (reference sequence). The CDR3 is 14 residues long. This clone has only a few counts.

The sequencing sample was made of peripheral blood. The chain combines TRBV13 with TRBJ2-7; D is undetermined. The TCR originated in a man between 60 and 70 years old with acute or convalescent COVID-19. CDR3 DNA: TGTGCCAGCAGCTTATCTGAGGTTAAGTACGAGCAGTACTTC. Its translation: CASSLSEVKYEQYF.